Below are 10 T cell receptor beta chains sequenced from a single sample in a study of blood T cell repertoires in COVID-19. Using immunoSEQ multiplex PCR, the repertoire was profiled, and TCRdb retains in-frame clones only, with some absent. The sample has some 67,000 clones, 90% seen once; the top ten hold under 6.5%. The sample taken for sequencing was peripheral blood. Source of these receptors: a young woman with acute or convalescent COVID-19.

V usage is TRBV28 and J usage is TRBJ2-4, with 9 bases identical to TRBD2. Germline CDR1 MDHEN, CDR2 SYDVKM. The CDR3 sequence is 17 residues long. V shed 3 bases and J 0 bases; nucleotides not matched to a gene: 6. The CDR3 region has the DNA TGTGCCAGCAGTTTTGGCGGGGGGGGACTAGCCAAAAACATTCAGTACTTC. It encodes CASSFGGGGLAKNIQYF.

The V and J genes are TRBV4-1 and TRBJ2-1; D not certain. Trimming left V 1 base short and J 8 bases short, with 6 bases between. Germline V gene data show CDR1 as MGHRA and CDR2 as YSYEKL. This CDR3 contains 12 residues. CDR3 amino acids: CASSQVSYEQFF. CDR3 nucleotides: TGCGCCAGCAGCCAAGTCTCCTATGAGCAGTTCTTC.

The chain has TRBV7-7 and TRBJ2-3, with TRBD2 as a possible D gene (7 bases). The V gene's germline CDR1 is SSHAT and CDR2 FNYEAQ (reference sequence). This CDR3 region has 15 residues. Trimming removed 3 bases at V and 2 bases at J, with 12 bases between. The CDR3 region is CASSFDRGATDTQYF. The CDR3 DNA reads as TGTGCCAGCAGCTTTGATCGGGGGGCCACAGATACGCAGTATTTT.

The chain uses TRBV9 and TRBJ1-2; perhaps TRBD1 as D (6 bases). V was clipped by 3 bases and J by 2 bases, with 14 bases between them. The CDR3 sequence is 15 residues long. Germline CDR1 SGDLS, CDR2 YYNGEE. CDR3 DNA sequence: TGTGCCAGCAGCGCGAGGGGGGGACAAAACTATGGCTACACCTTC. Its protein is CASSARGGQNYGYTF.

The V gene is TRBV2, the J gene TRBJ2-7, with unresolved D. The CDR3 contains 12 residues. V shed 1 base and J shed 5 bases, with 6 bases lying between them. Germline CDR1 is SNHLY and CDR2 is FYNNEI. This CDR3 is CASSEGPNEQYF. CDR3 DNA: TGTGCCAGCAGTGAAGGGCCCAACGAGCAGTACTTC.

The chain employs TRBV5-1 and TRBJ2-1; no clear D. Trimming removed 0 bases from V and 0 bases from J, with 10 bases in between. The germline V gene has CDR1 SGHRS and CDR2 YFSETQ. The CDR3 loop spans 16 amino acids. CDR3 loop: CASSLASPSSYNEQFF. The CDR3 bases are TGCGCCAGCAGCTTGGCTTCTCCCAGCTCCTACAATGAGCAGTTCTTC. The complete variable domain, with remaining parts taken from reference TRBV5-1 and TRBJ2-1, reads KAGVTQTPRYLIKTRGQQVTLSCSPISGHRSVSWYQQTPGQGLQFLFEYFSETQRNKGNFPGRFSGRQFSNSRSEMNVSTLELGDSALYLCASSLASPSSYNEQFFGPGTRLTVL.

The V and J genes are TRBV5-1 and TRBJ2-5, with D tentatively TRBD2 (6 bases). Germline V gene data show CDR1 as SGHRS and CDR2 as YFSETQ. V was shortened by 7 bases and J by 2 bases, with 12 bases between the two germline ends. The CDR3 covers 13 residues. Here the CDR3 reads CASQEGLQETQYF. CDR3 sequence (DNA): TGCGCCAGCCAGGAGGGATTACAAGAGACCCAGTACTTC.

The J gene is TRBJ1-5, the V gene TRBV6-6; D call uncertain. The CDR3 has 13 residues. The germline V gene has CDR1 MNHNY and CDR2 SVGAGI (reference sequence). Trimming removed 2 bases from V and 9 bases from J, with 11 bases in between. The CDR3 loop reads CASSYPGSPPQHF. Here the CDR3 DNA reads TGTGCCAGCAGTTACCCTGGCTCTCCGCCCCAGCATTTT.

The chain combines TRBV4-3 with TRBJ1-2; no reliable D call. Germline lookup yields CDR1 LGHNA and CDR2 YSLEER. The V end was cut by 0 bases, the J end by 0 bases, with 20 bases between. The CDR3 spans 19 residues. The CDR3, as DNA: TGCGCCAGCAGCCAAGATCTGGGCGCAGGTCGAGCCTCTAACTATGGCTACACCTTC. It codes for CASSQDLGAGRASNYGYTF.

The chain recombines TRBV15 with TRBJ1-4; D not certain. The V and J ends lost 3 bases and 3 bases respectively, with 5 bases between them. Per the germline V gene, CDR1 is LNHNV and CDR2 is YYDKDF (reference sequence). This CDR3 comprises 13 residues. CDR3 sequence (DNA): TGTGCCACCAGCAGGGTAGCTAATGAAAAACTGTTTTTT. Protein sequence: CATSRVANEKLFF.